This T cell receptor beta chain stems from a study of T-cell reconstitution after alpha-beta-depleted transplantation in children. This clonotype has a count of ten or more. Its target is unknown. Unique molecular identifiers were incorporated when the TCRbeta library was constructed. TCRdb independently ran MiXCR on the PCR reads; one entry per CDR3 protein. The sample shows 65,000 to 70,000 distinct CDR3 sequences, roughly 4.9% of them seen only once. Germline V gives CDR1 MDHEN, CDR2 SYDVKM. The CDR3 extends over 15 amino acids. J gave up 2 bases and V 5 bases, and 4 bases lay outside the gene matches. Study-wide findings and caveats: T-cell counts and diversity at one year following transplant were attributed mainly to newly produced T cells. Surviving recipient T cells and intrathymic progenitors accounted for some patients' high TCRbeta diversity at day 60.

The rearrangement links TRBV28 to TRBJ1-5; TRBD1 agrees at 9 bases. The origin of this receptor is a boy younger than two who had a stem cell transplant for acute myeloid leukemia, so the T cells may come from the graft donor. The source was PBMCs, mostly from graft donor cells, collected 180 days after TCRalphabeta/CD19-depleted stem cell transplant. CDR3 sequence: CASSPGTGRNQPQHF. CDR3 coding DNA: TGTGCCAGCAGTCCCGGGACAGGGCGCAATCAGCCCCAGCATTTT.